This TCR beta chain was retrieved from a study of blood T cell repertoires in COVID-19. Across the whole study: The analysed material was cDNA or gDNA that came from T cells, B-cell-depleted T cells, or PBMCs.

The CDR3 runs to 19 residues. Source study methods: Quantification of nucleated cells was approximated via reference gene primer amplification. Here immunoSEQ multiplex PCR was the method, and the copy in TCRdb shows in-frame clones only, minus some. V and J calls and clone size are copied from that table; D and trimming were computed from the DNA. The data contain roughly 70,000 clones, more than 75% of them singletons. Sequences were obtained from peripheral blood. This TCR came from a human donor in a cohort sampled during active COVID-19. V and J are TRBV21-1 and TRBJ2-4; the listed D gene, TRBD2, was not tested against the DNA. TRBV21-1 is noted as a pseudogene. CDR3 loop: CASSIRERASHAAKNIQYF. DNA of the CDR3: TGTGCCAGCAGCATAAGGGAGCGGGCTTCCCATGCGGCCAAAAACATTCAGTACTTC.